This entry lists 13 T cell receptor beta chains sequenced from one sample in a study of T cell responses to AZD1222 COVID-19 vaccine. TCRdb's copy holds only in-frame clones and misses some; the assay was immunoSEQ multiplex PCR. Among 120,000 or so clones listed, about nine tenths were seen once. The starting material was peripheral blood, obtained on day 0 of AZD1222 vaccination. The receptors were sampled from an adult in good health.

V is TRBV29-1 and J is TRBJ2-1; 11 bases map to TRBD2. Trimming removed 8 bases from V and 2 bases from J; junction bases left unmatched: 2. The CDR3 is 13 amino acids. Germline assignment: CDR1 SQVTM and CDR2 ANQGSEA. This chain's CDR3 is CSNSGGAYNEQFF. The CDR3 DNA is TGCAGCAATAGCGGGGGGGCCTACAATGAGCAGTTCTTC.

The CDR3 sequence: CASSLGLGSSYEQYF. Written as DNA, the CDR3 is TGTGCCAGCAGCTTGGGACTAGGGAGCTCCTACGAGCAGTACTTC. The gene calls are TRBV11-2 and TRBJ2-7; TRBD2 matches 8 bases. Germline V gives CDR1 SGHAT, CDR2 FQNNGV. Losses at the gene ends were 3 bases for V and 0 bases for J; bases not matched to a gene: 4. The length of the CDR3 is 15 residues.

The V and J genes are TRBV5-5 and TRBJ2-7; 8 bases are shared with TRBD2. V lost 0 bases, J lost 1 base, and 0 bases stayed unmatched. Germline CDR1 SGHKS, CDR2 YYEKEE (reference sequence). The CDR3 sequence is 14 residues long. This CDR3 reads CASSLASGSYEQYF. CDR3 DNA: TGTGCCAGCAGCTTGGCTAGCGGGTCCTACGAGCAGTACTTC. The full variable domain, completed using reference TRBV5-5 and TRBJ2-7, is DAGVTQSPTHLIKTRGQQVTLRCSPISGHKSVSWYQQVLGQGPQFIFQYYEKEERGRGNFPDRFSARQFPNYSSELNVNALLLGDSALYLCASSLASGSYEQYFGPGTRLTVT.

In nucleotides, the CDR3 is TGCGCCAGCAGTGAGTTGGACAGCTTGAACACTGAAGCTTTCTTT. Its protein is CASSELDSLNTEAFF. The V gene is TRBV10-1, the J gene TRBJ1-1, with D possibly TRBD1 on 6 matching bases. Germline V lookup: CDR1 WNHNN, CDR2 SYGVQD (reference sequence). V shed 1 base and J shed 0 bases, with 9 bases lying between them. This CDR3 contains 15 residues.

The DNA of the CDR3 is TGTGCCAGCAGTGGAAGCCGGGACAGGGGATGGTATGGCTACACCTTC. This translates into CASSGSRDRGWYGYTF. The J gene is TRBJ1-2, the V gene TRBV2; 10 positions agree with TRBD1. Germline-derived CDR1 and CDR2 are SNHLY and FYNNEI. This CDR3 comprises 16 residues. Trimming took 4 bases from V and 5 from J; bases not matched to a gene: 10.

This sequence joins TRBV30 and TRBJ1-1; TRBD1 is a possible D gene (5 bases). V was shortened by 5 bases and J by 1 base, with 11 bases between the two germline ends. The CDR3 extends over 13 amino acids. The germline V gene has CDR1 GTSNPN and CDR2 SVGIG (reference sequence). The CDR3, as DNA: TGTGCCTGGGTTGGGACGGCGAACACTGAAGCTTTCTTT. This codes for CAWVGTANTEAFF.

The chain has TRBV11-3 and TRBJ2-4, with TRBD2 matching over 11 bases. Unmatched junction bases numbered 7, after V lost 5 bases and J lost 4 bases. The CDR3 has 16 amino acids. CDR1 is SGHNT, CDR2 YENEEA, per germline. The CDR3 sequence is CASSDNSGRGKNIQYF. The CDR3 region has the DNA TGTGCCAGCAGCGATAATAGCGGGAGGGGGAAAAACATTCAGTACTTC.

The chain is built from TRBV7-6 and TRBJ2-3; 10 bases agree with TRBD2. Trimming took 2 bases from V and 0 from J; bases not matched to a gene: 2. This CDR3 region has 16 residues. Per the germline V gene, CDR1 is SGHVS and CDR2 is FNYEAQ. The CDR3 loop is CASSLLAGESTDTQYF. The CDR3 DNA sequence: TGTGCCAGCAGCTTACTAGCGGGGGAGAGCACAGATACGCAGTATTTT.

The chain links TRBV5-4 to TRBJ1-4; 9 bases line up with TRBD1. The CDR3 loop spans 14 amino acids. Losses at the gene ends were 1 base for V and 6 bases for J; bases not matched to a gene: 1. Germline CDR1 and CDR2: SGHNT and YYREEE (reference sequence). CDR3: CASSLRQGDEKLFF. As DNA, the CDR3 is TGTGCCAGCAGCTTGAGACAGGGGGATGAAAAACTGTTTTTT.

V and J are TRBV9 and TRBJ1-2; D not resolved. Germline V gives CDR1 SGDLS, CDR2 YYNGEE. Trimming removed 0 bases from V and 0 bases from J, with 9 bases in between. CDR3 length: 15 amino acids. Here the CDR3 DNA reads TGTGCCAGCAGCGTAGATGGGAAGGCTAACTATGGCTACACCTTC. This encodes CASSVDGKANYGYTF. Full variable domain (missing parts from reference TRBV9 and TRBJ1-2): DSGVTQTPKHLITATGQRVTLRCSPRSGDLSVYWYQQSLDQGLQFLIQYYNGEERAKGNILERFSAQQFPDLHSELNLSSLELGDSALYFCASSVDGKANYGYTFGSGTRLTVV.

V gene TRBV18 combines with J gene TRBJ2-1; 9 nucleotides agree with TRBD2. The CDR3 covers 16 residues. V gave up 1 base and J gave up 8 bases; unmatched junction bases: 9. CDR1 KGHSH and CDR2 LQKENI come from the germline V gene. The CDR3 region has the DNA TGTGCCAGCTCACCACAAGTGGGCGGGGGGGCCCATGAGCAGTTCTTC. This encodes CASSPQVGGGAHEQFF.

DNA for the CDR3: TGTGCCAGCAGCTTGTGGGCCAGCAGCTCTGGAAACACCATATATTTT. It codes for CASSLWASSSGNTIYF. The J gene is TRBJ1-3, the V gene TRBV7-9, with D uncertain. The CDR3 covers 16 residues. V was clipped by 3 bases and J by 0 bases, with 12 bases between them. Germline assignment: CDR1 SEHNR and CDR2 FQNEAQ (reference sequence).

This CDR3 is CASSLGGLAGNTGELFF. The CDR3 DNA follows: TGTGCCAGCAGCCTCGGTGGGCTAGCGGGAAACACCGGGGAGCTGTTTTTT. This chain joins TRBV5-4 and TRBJ2-2; 9 bases are shared with TRBD2. J lost 2 bases, V lost 4 bases, and 9 bases had no gene match. Germline assignment: CDR1 SGHNT and CDR2 YYREEE (reference sequence). The CDR3 extends over 17 amino acids.